This T cell receptor beta chain derives from a study of T cells in Graves' hyperthyroidism and ophthalmopathy. Notes on the study in general: Stable hyperthyroidism was told apart from ophthalmopathy by a model built on 13 V-J features.

There are many counts of this clonotype. Its target is not known. The CDR3 extends over 13 amino acids. The V gene lost 4 bases and the J gene lost 3 bases, with 10 bases spanning the gap. From germline, CDR1 is LGHDT and CDR2 YNNKEL (reference sequence). Authors of the study amplified TCR beta CDR3 regions from RNA transcripts. TCR CDR3 regions were first amplified by RT-PCR with HTBI primers. TCRdb ran MiXCR on the multiplex PCR reads and lists one entry per CDR3 protein. The profile shows 300,000 to 500,000 distinct CDR3 sequences, around an eighth of them singletons. Sample: blood. The chain uses TRBV3-1 and TRBJ2-7; maybe TRBD1 (5 bases). The clonotype comes from a man between 50 and 59 years old with Graves' ophthalmopathy. Here the CDR3 reads CASSLRGNYEQYF. CDR3 nucleotide sequence: TGTGCCAGCAGCCTTAGGGGTAACTACGAGCAGTACTTC.